The clone carrying this TCR beta chain was found a few times. Original processing notes: From ImmunoSEQ came sequences covering only the junction and carrying no quality scores, so filtering differed. Generated by immunoSEQ multiplex PCR, the TCRdb table keeps only in-frame clones and is missing some. That table gives V, J and clone size, and the DNA gave D and trimming. The sample holds around 690,000 clones, roughly 87% seen once. This sample stems from a study of shared clonotypes between healthy human individuals. The CDR3 is 14 amino acids. Per germline, CDR1 MNHNY and CDR2 SVGAGI (reference sequence). V dropped 4 bases and J dropped 3; count of bases not matched to a gene: 5.

Source material: memory CD8+ T cells from PBMCs. Stated subset: CD45RO+ cells pooled with CCR7-negative TemRA cells. The chain uses TRBV6-6 and TRBJ1-1; 7 bases agree with TRBD1. This receptor was taken from a man in his late teens or twenties in good health. Some clones in this sample may be carry-over from other donors' samples. As DNA, the CDR3 is TGTGCCAGCAGTTGGAACAGGGGAGACACTGAAGCTTTCTTT. It is translated as CASSWNRGDTEAFF.